These T cell receptor beta chains were read from a single sample in a study of T cells expressing NK-cell markers. From the 5' RACE reads, TCRdb lists one entry per CDR3 protein and no DNA. The listing records 300,000 or so distinct CDR3 sequences. The sample was blood T cells: a sorted CD56 or NKG2C T cell subset, CD4+ or CD8+ T cells, or bulk PBMC T cells (not recorded which). These receptor sequences come from a woman between 18 and 75 years old in good health. Each CDR3 is given with its conserved first and last residue. Fields, in order: CDR3 protein, V gene, J gene.

CDR3aa: CSAETRTAYNEQFF; v_gene: TRBV20-1; j_gene: TRBJ2-1
CDR3aa: CASTQAENQPQHF; v_gene: TRBV6-6; j_gene: TRBJ1-5
CDR3aa: CASSQEDRGGDTQYF; v_gene: TRBV4-3; j_gene: TRBJ2-3
CDR3aa: CASSYDGNYGYTF; v_gene: TRBV6-5; j_gene: TRBJ1-2
CDR3aa: CASRRPGQGNQPQHF; v_gene: TRBV6-2/TRBV6-3; j_gene: TRBJ1-5
CDR3aa: CASSSQRPTDTQYF; v_gene: TRBV12-3/TRBV12-4; j_gene: TRBJ2-3
CDR3aa: CASSLGAWNTEAFF; v_gene: TRBV5-5; j_gene: TRBJ1-1
CDR3aa: CASSYLARDNMRDEQFF; v_gene: TRBV6-5; j_gene: TRBJ2-1
CDR3aa: CASSIGRGYGYTF; v_gene: TRBV19; j_gene: TRBJ1-2
CDR3aa: CASKDVVGRRDTQYF; v_gene: TRBV6-1; j_gene: TRBJ2-3
CDR3aa: CASSQGRGRGIQYF; v_gene: TRBV4-3; j_gene: TRBJ2-4
CDR3aa: CSARDPRRGVPDTQYF; v_gene: TRBV20-1; j_gene: TRBJ2-3
CDR3aa: CASSHRTSGTDTQYF; v_gene: TRBV7-9; j_gene: TRBJ2-3
CDR3aa: CASSFLSKAGSGELFF; v_gene: TRBV5-1; j_gene: TRBJ2-2
CDR3aa: CASSHLGRGLNEQFF; v_gene: TRBV4-1; j_gene: TRBJ2-1
CDR3aa: CASSGGTPLRETQYF; v_gene: TRBV5-1; j_gene: TRBJ2-5
CDR3aa: CASSLTGTSGVRNEQFF; v_gene: TRBV5-5; j_gene: TRBJ2-1
CDR3aa: CASRHPTDRAPYEQYF; v_gene: TRBV6-2/TRBV6-3; j_gene: TRBJ2-7
CDR3aa: CASSQDHDRSNTEAFF; v_gene: TRBV4-2; j_gene: TRBJ1-1
CDR3aa: CASSLGELPSYEQYF; v_gene: TRBV12-3/TRBV12-4; j_gene: TRBJ2-7
CDR3aa: CASSLPGLSRGLQPQHF; v_gene: TRBV7-6; j_gene: TRBJ1-5
CDR3aa: CASSQEIPGAYNEQFF; v_gene: TRBV4-3; j_gene: TRBJ2-1
CDR3aa: CASSSQGAPGYTF; v_gene: TRBV28; j_gene: TRBJ1-2
CDR3aa: CASSSRSESSGNTIYF; v_gene: TRBV27; j_gene: TRBJ1-3
CDR3aa: CASRPTGFGDTQYF; v_gene: TRBV12-3/TRBV12-4; j_gene: TRBJ2-3
CDR3aa: CASSLVPIGDTEAFF; v_gene: TRBV7-2; j_gene: TRBJ1-1
CDR3aa: CASSLQGLETQYF; v_gene: TRBV11-1; j_gene: TRBJ2-5
CDR3aa: CAISETTTVEQYF; v_gene: TRBV10-3; j_gene: TRBJ2-7
CDR3aa: CASSWTGINEKLFF; v_gene: TRBV3-1; j_gene: TRBJ1-4
CDR3aa: CAISDPNRTGPKGYNEQFF; v_gene: TRBV10-3; j_gene: TRBJ2-1
CDR3aa: CASSVGGSTEAFF; v_gene: TRBV9; j_gene: TRBJ1-1
CDR3aa: CASSRQLGTGELFF; v_gene: TRBV2; j_gene: TRBJ2-2
CDR3aa: CASSLVYQPQHF; v_gene: TRBV28; j_gene: TRBJ1-5
CDR3aa: CASSVGGELFF; v_gene: TRBV9; j_gene: TRBJ2-2
CDR3aa: CASSYLGRYGYTF; v_gene: TRBV6-5; j_gene: TRBJ1-2
CDR3aa: CASTSLGDRKETQYF; v_gene: TRBV5-5; j_gene: TRBJ2-5
CDR3aa: CATLGQPYNEQFF; v_gene: TRBV24-1; j_gene: TRBJ2-1
CDR3aa: CASSYSGSQHTEAFF; v_gene: TRBV6-2/TRBV6-3; j_gene: TRBJ1-1
CDR3aa: CASSRTTGAENTIYF; v_gene: TRBV4-3; j_gene: TRBJ1-3
CDR3aa: CASSPGSGWESYGYTF; v_gene: TRBV9; j_gene: TRBJ1-2
CDR3aa: CASRFQLMNTEAFF; v_gene: TRBV12-3/TRBV12-4; j_gene: TRBJ1-1
CDR3aa: CASSATSGGRDEQFF; v_gene: TRBV5-5; j_gene: TRBJ2-1
CDR3aa: CASTEGLAATYEQYF; v_gene: TRBV12-3/TRBV12-4; j_gene: TRBJ2-7
CDR3aa: CATSTLDTQYF; v_gene: TRBV24-1; j_gene: TRBJ2-3
CDR3aa: CASSPCYSNQPQHF; v_gene: TRBV11-3; j_gene: TRBJ1-5
CDR3aa: CSASTGAQSYNEQFF; v_gene: TRBV20-1; j_gene: TRBJ2-1
CDR3aa: CASSKNQGGYGYTF; v_gene: TRBV27; j_gene: TRBJ1-2
CDR3aa: CASSLGATGATEAFF; v_gene: TRBV11-1; j_gene: TRBJ1-1
CDR3aa: CASLGVSYNEQFF; v_gene: TRBV5-5; j_gene: TRBJ2-1
CDR3aa: CASSYSFPGRTAGELFF; v_gene: TRBV6-5; j_gene: TRBJ2-2
CDR3aa: CSASSVIGGELFF; v_gene: TRBV20-1; j_gene: TRBJ2-2
CDR3aa: CATETQETQYF; v_gene: TRBV24-1; j_gene: TRBJ2-5
CDR3aa: CASSRLGTSTGSPLHF; v_gene: TRBV7-2; j_gene: TRBJ1-6
CDR3aa: CAWRKASGVINEQFF; v_gene: TRBV30; j_gene: TRBJ2-1
CDR3aa: CASSYGGTQGYNEQFF; v_gene: TRBV6-2/TRBV6-3; j_gene: TRBJ2-1
CDR3aa: CASSSSRDQPQHF; v_gene: TRBV7-6; j_gene: TRBJ1-5
CDR3aa: CSARSGRNLQETQYF; v_gene: TRBV20-1; j_gene: TRBJ2-5
CDR3aa: CASSPLDEGYTGNTIYF; v_gene: TRBV18; j_gene: TRBJ1-3
CDR3aa: CASSYASGQETQYF; v_gene: TRBV6-5; j_gene: TRBJ2-5
CDR3aa: CASRPGRASGGAEQFF; v_gene: TRBV5-4; j_gene: TRBJ2-1